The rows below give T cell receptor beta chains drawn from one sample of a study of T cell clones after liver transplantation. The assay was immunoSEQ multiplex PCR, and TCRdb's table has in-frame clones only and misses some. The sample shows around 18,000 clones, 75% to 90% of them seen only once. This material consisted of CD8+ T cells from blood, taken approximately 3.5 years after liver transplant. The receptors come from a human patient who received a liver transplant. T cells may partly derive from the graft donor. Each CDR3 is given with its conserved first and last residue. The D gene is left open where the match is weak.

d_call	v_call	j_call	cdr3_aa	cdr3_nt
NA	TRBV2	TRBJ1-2	CASSDPAGYGYTF	TGTGCCAGCAGTGACCCGGCGGGGTATGGCTACACCTTC
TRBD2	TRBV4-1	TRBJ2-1	CASSQMALAGYNEQFF	TGCGCCAGCAGCCAAATGGCACTAGCGGGATACAATGAGCAGTTCTTC
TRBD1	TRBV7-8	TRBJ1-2	CASSRTGAGILYGYTF	TGTGCCAGCAGCCGCACAGGGGCCGGGATACTCTATGGCTACACCTTC
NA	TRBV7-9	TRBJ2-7	CASSPPPTLANLYEQYF	TGTGCCAGTAGCCCCCCCCCTACTCTAGCAAACCTCTACGAGCAGTACTTC
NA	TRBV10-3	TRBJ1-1	CAVKTGNTEAFF	TGTGCCGTGAAGACAGGGAACACTGAAGCTTTCTTT
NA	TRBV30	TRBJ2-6	CAWSLRPGANVLTF	TGTGCCTGGAGTCTTAGGCCTGGGGCCAACGTCCTGACTTTC
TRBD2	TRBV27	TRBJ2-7	CASSFSGSSYEQYF	TGTGCCAGCAGTTTTAGCGGGAGCTCCTACGAGCAGTACTTC
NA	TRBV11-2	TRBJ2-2	CASSLGSNTGELFF	TGTGCCAGCAGCTTAGGGTCGAACACCGGGGAGCTGTTTTTT
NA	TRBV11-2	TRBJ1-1	CASSLRGSGMDAEAFF	TGTGCCAGCAGCTTAAGGGGAAGCGGTATGGATGCTGAAGCTTTCTTT
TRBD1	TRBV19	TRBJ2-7	CASSTLKMTGGDPYEQYF	TGTGCCAGTAGTACCTTAAAAATGACAGGGGGTGACCCCTACGAGCAGTACTTC
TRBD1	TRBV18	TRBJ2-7	CASRGQGGTYEQYF	TGTGCCAGCAGAGGACAGGGGGGGACCTACGAGCAGTACTTC